The 23 T cell receptor beta chains below were found in one sample sequenced in a study of blood T cell repertoires in COVID-19. Measured with immunoSEQ multiplex PCR; TCRdb has only the in-frame clones, and not every one. The table lists about 100,000 clones, less than 90% of them singletons. Specimen: peripheral blood. The source is a man older than 75 with acute or convalescent COVID-19.

V is TRBV5-1 and J is TRBJ2-7, with 12 bases matching TRBD2. Per germline, CDR1 SGHRS and CDR2 YFSETQ. CDR3 length: 16 residues. V was pared by 0 bases and J by 4 bases, with 5 bases of the junction left unmatched. The CDR3 region is CASSLGLAGAGYEQYF. As DNA, the CDR3 is TGCGCCAGCAGCTTGGGACTAGCGGGAGCGGGTTACGAGCAGTACTTC.

The chain uses TRBV19 and TRBJ1-2; possibly TRBD1 for D (6 bases). Per the germline V gene, CDR1 is LNHDA and CDR2 is SQIVND (reference sequence). CDR3 size: 19 residues. V was clipped by 3 bases and J by 0 bases, with 23 bases between them. This CDR3 reads CASSIQGGHIRTSNYGYTF. The CDR3 DNA sequence: TGTGCCAGTAGTATTCAAGGGGGACACATCCGTACCTCTAACTATGGCTACACCTTC.

The chain is built from TRBV6-5 and TRBJ1-3; a weak D match, TRBD1 (6 bases). The CDR3 spans 13 residues. V was pared by 5 bases and J by 8 bases, with 13 bases between. CDR1 and CDR2 (germline): MNHEY, SVGAGI. The chain's CDR3 is CASSTGTWDTIYF. The CDR3 DNA reads TGTGCCAGCAGTACAGGGACCTGGGACACCATATATTTT.

This clone is a singleton in its sample. The rearrangement links TRBV28 to TRBJ2-3, with 10 positions matching TRBD1. Germline trimming cut 7 bases from V and 4 bases from J; bases unmatched to any gene: 5. The CDR3 contains 14 residues. Germline V gene data show CDR1 as MDHEN and CDR2 as SYDVKM. CDR3 amino acids: CASNDRGHADTQYF. CDR3 nucleotides: TGTGCCAGCAATGACAGGGGGCACGCAGATACGCAGTATTTT.

V gene TRBV9 combines with J gene TRBJ2-2, with 12 bases identical to TRBD2. V shed 4 bases, J shed 5 bases, and the junction held 6 bases outside the gene matches. Germline assignment: CDR1 SGDLS and CDR2 YYNGEE. CDR3 size: 16 residues. CDR3 sequence reads: CASSPGLAGNTGELFF. The CDR3 DNA is TGTGCCAGCAGCCCTGGACTAGCGGGAAATACCGGGGAGCTGTTTTTT.

The V and J genes are TRBV7-2 and TRBJ2-2; 7 bases align to TRBD1. V dropped 4 bases and J dropped 2; count of bases not matched to a gene: 13. The CDR3 sequence is 18 residues long. The germline CDR1 and CDR2 sequences are SGHTA and FQGNSA. The CDR3 sequence is CASSSSYRGPLNTGELFF. As DNA, the CDR3 is TGTGCCAGCAGCTCATCCTACAGGGGTCCCCTCAACACCGGGGAGCTGTTTTTT.

V is TRBV4-2 and J is TRBJ2-3, with TRBD1 matching over 9 bases. Germline CDR1 and CDR2: LGHNA and YNFKEQ. The CDR3 has 18 residues. J was trimmed by 3 bases and V by 0 bases; bases with no gene match: 10. The CDR3 sequence is CASSQDSGDRVLTDTQYF. CDR3 DNA: TGTGCCAGCAGCCAAGATTCGGGGGACAGGGTTTTAACAGATACGCAGTATTTT.

The genes are TRBV27 and TRBJ2-3; 13 bases agree with TRBD2. Germline V gives CDR1 MNHEY, CDR2 SMNVEV (reference sequence). The CDR3 consists of 15 residues. The junction had 7 bases not matched to a gene; V was cut back by 7 bases and J by 6 bases. The CDR3: CASKGLAGPLDTQYF. DNA of the CDR3: TGTGCCAGCAAGGGACTAGCGGGACCATTGGATACGCAGTATTTT.

This clone was recorded only once. CDR3 protein: CASSLDGRTSGTDTQYF. In nucleotides, the CDR3 is TGTGCCAGCAGCTTGGACGGAAGGACTAGCGGCACAGATACGCAGTATTTT. This rearrangement joins TRBV5-4 to TRBJ2-3; 9 positions match TRBD2. The CDR3 extends over 17 amino acids. The V segment lost 0 bases and the J segment 1 base; nucleotides outside the gene matches: 6. The germline gives CDR1 SGHNT, CDR2 YYREEE (reference sequence).

The chain couples TRBV7-8 to TRBJ2-3; 13 bases are shared with TRBD2. The V gene end was trimmed by 1 base and the J gene end by 4 bases; junction bases not matched to a gene: 2. The CDR3 contains 16 residues. From germline, CDR1 is SGHVS and CDR2 FQNEAQ. The CDR3 loop is CASSLGTSGSPDTQYF. The CDR3 DNA is TGTGCCAGCAGCTTAGGGACTAGCGGGAGTCCAGATACGCAGTATTTT.

The chain uses TRBV6-2 or TRBV6-3 and TRBJ1-5; D not certain. V shed 3 bases and J shed 0 bases, with 15 bases lying between them. The length of the CDR3 is 17 residues. The germline V gene encodes CDR1 MNHEY and CDR2 SVGEGT. CDR3 nucleotide sequence: TGTGCCAGCAGTTATAACCCCCTCCGAGATAGCAATCAGCCCCAGCATTTT. Translation gives CASSYNPLRDSNQPQHF.

The rearrangement links TRBV7-2 to TRBJ1-3; D ambiguous. This CDR3 spans 16 amino acids. V was pared by 2 bases and J by 0 bases, with 11 bases between. Per germline, CDR1 SGHTA and CDR2 FQGNSA. DNA for the CDR3: TGTGCCAGCAGCTTATACACACAGAGCTCTGGAAACACCATATATTTT. It encodes CASSLYTQSSGNTIYF. The complete variable domain, with remaining parts taken from reference TRBV7-2 and TRBJ1-3, reads GAGVSQSPSNKVTEKGKDVELRCDPISGHTALYWYRQSLGQGLEFLIYFQGNSAPDKSGLPSDRFSAERTGGSVSTLTIQRTQQEDSAVYLCASSLYTQSSGNTIYFGEGSWLTVV.

The J gene is TRBJ2-7, the V gene TRBV6-1; possibly TRBD1 for D (6 bases). Trimming cost V 0 bases and J 11 bases, with 14 bases left between them. Germline-derived CDR1 and CDR2 are MNHNS and SASEGT. This CDR3 has 13 amino acids. The CDR3 coding sequence is TGTGCCAGCAGTGAAGCGCGGGCCAGGACAGAGTACTTC. Its translation is CASSEARARTEYF.

The chain links TRBV7-2 to TRBJ2-3; a weak D match, TRBD2 (6 bases). Germline CDR1 and CDR2: SGHTA and FQGNSA. This CDR3 is 14 amino acids long. V lost 5 bases and J lost 4, with 13 bases in between. In DNA form, the CDR3 reads TGTGCCAGCAGCCCTCGGAGGGTGGCAGATACGCAGTATTTT. This translates into CASSPRRVADTQYF.

V is TRBV18 and J is TRBJ2-7; TRBD2 aligns across 9 bases. CDR1 and CDR2 (germline): KGHSH, LQKENI. The ends lost 2 bases at V and 4 bases at J; junction bases unmatched: 3. This CDR3 comprises 14 residues. The CDR3 DNA reads TGTGCCAGCTCACCAATGCGGGAGGGATACGAGCAGTACTTC. This sequence encodes CASSPMREGYEQYF.

This chain connects TRBV12-3 or TRBV12-4 to TRBJ2-1; possible D gene TRBD1, 6 bases. The length of the CDR3 is 13 residues. V dropped 3 bases and J dropped 5 bases, with 8 bases sitting between them. The CDR3 reads CASSLDRDNEQFF. The CDR3 coding sequence is TGTGCCAGCAGTTTGGACAGAGACAATGAGCAGTTCTTC.

V is TRBV9 and J is TRBJ2-1, with 10 bases fitting TRBD1. V gave up 7 bases and J gave up 9 bases; unmatched junction bases: 10. Germline CDR1 SGDLS, CDR2 YYNGEE. The CDR3 contains 14 residues. CDR3 DNA sequence: TGTGCCAGCGGCCAGACAGGGGGCGCCGGTGAGCAGTTCTTC. This codes for CASGQTGGAGEQFF. The variable domain in full, completed from reference TRBV9 and TRBJ2-1, reads DSGVTQTPKHLITATGQRVTLRCSPRSGDLSVYWYQQSLDQGLQFLIQYYNGEERAKGNILERFSAQQFPDLHSELNLSSLELGDSALYFCASGQTGGAGEQFFGPGTRLTVL.

The rearrangement joins TRBV7-8 to TRBJ1-2; 7 bases line up with TRBD1. Germline V gene sequence: CDR1 SGHVS, CDR2 FQNEAQ. The CDR3 sequence is 15 residues long. V lost 0 bases to trimming and J lost 4 bases; unmatched junction nucleotides: 5. The CDR3 here is CASSLAGDRSYGYTF. CDR3 in DNA: TGTGCCAGCAGCTTAGCCGGGGACAGATCCTATGGCTACACCTTC.

The chain links TRBV30 to TRBJ1-1; D is undetermined. Germline V gives CDR1 GTSNPN, CDR2 SVGIG (reference sequence). The V gene lost 2 bases and the J gene lost 3 bases, with 10 bases spanning the gap. The CDR3 contains 13 residues. CDR3 sequence (DNA): TGTGCCTGGAGTCGGGGAATTGACACTGAAGCTTTCTTT. This sequence encodes CAWSRGIDTEAFF.

This chain uses TRBV3-1 (or the pseudogene TRBV3-2) with TRBJ2-2; D perhaps matches TRBD1 (5 bases). There are 17 residues in the CDR3. V was pared by 1 base and J by 2 bases, with 14 bases between. CDR1 is LGHDT, CDR2 YNNKEL, per germline (reference sequence). CDR3 nucleotides: TGTGCCAGCAGCCAAGCCCTTGGGGCTAGTAACACCGGGGAGCTGTTTTTT. It encodes CASSQALGASNTGELFF.

The V gene is TRBV10-3, the J gene TRBJ2-3; the D is unclear. The CDR3 contains 13 residues. V lost 10 bases to trimming and J lost 0 bases, with 11 bases between them. Germline CDR1 reads ENHRY; CDR2 reads SYGVKD. CDR3: CASLDSSTDTQYF. For the CDR3, the DNA is TGTGCCAGTCTAGACTCTAGCACAGATACGCAGTATTTT.

The rearrangement joins TRBV27 to TRBJ1-2; the match to TRBD1 covers 9 bases. The CDR3 has 13 residues. Germline CDR1 reads MNHEY; CDR2 reads SMNVEV (reference sequence). V was clipped by 5 bases and J by 7 bases; unmatched bases: 5. The CDR3 DNA follows: TGTGCCAGCAGTATGACAGGGGGGGGTGGCTACACCTTC. It is translated as CASSMTGGGGYTF.

The gene calls are TRBV7-9 and TRBJ2-1; D is perhaps TRBD2 (5 bases). The V gene's germline CDR1 is SEHNR and CDR2 FQNEAQ (reference sequence). Deletions cut 4 bases from V and 9 bases from J, with 16 bases between. The CDR3 length is 14 residues. The chain's CDR3 is CASSSTSGLGEQFF. The CDR3 DNA reads as TGTGCCAGCAGCTCCACCTCGGGGTTGGGTGAGCAGTTCTTC.